This TCR beta chain appears in the sequencing data of a study of blood T cell repertoires in COVID-19. Study details: Donors in the United States, Italy and Spain gave samples during acute or convalescent COVID-19. Sources were T cells, B-cell-depleted T cells, or PBMCs; the material itself was cDNA or gDNA.

Looked up from germline, CDR1 is SSHAT and CDR2 is FNYEAQ (reference sequence). V shed 3 bases, J shed 4 bases, and the junction held 3 bases outside the gene matches. The CDR3 loop spans 15 amino acids. Authors' processing steps: Amplification from reference gene primers served as the basis for estimated nucleated cell counts. Some clones are missing from TCRdb's copy, which holds only in-frame ones; the method was immunoSEQ multiplex PCR. The DNA gave D and trimming, while V, J and clone size come from that table. The sample carries under 250,000 clones, approximately 83% recorded once. The chain employs TRBV7-7 and TRBJ2-3; 11 bases line up with TRBD1. The source material was peripheral blood. The origin of this receptor is a middle-aged man with active or convalescent COVID-19. Here the CDR3 DNA reads TGTGCCAGCAGCTTGGGACAGGGGGAGGCAGATACGCAGTATTTT. Protein: CASSLGQGEADTQYF.